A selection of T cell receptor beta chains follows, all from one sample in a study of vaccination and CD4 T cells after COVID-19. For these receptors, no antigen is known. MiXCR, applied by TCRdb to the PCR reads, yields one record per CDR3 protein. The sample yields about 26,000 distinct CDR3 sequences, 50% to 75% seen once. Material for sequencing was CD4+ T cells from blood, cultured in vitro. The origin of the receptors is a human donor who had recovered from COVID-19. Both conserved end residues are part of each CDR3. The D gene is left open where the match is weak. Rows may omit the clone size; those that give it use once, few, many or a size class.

TGTGCCAGCAGCCCTCGGACTAGCGGATACAATGAGCAGTTCTTC	CASSPRTSGYNEQFF	TRBV7-9	TRBJ2-1	.	TRBD2
TGTGCCAGCAGCCCCGTCTATGGCTACACCTTC	CASSPVYGYTF	TRBV6-1	TRBJ1-2	.	.
TGTGCCAGCAGTTACTCAAGACAGGGCGTTGGCTACACCTTC	CASSYSRQGVGYTF	TRBV6-5	TRBJ1-2	.	TRBD1
TGTGCCAGCAGCTTGGGAGGACAGGGGGCGCATCAGCCCCAGCATTTT	CASSLGGQGAHQPQHF	TRBV7-2	TRBJ1-5	.	TRBD1
TGTGCCAGCAGCCTCGGGAGCTTAAATCAGCCCCAGCATTTT	CASSLGSLNQPQHF	TRBV6-2/TRBV6-3	TRBJ1-5	.	.
TGTGCCAGCAGCCCCCCGGTCGTCAAAGCTTTCTTT	CASSPPVVKAFF	TRBV6-2/TRBV6-3	TRBJ1-1	.	.
TGTGCCAGTAGCGCCCGGGACAGCTACTACAATGAGCAGTTCTTC	CASSARDSYYNEQFF	TRBV19	TRBJ2-1	.	TRBD1
TGTGCCAGCAGCTTTGACATGGTGAACACTGAAGCTTTCTTT	CASSFDMVNTEAFF	TRBV7-9	TRBJ1-1	.	.
TGTGCCAGCAGCATGGGACAGGGGGGAACCTACGAGCAGTACTTC	CASSMGQGGTYEQYF	TRBV7-9	TRBJ2-7	few	TRBD1
TGCAGTGCCAATACACCGACAGTCCCAAATCAGCCCCAGCATTTT	CSANTPTVPNQPQHF	TRBV20-1	TRBJ1-5	few	.
TGCAGTGCTAGCGTCAGGCGAAGCAATCAGCCCCAGCATTTT	CSASVRRSNQPQHF	TRBV20-1	TRBJ1-5	.	.
TGCAGTGCTAGGGGACAGGGTGGCGGCTACACCTTC	CSARGQGGGYTF	TRBV20-1	TRBJ1-2	.	TRBD1
TGCAGTGCTAGGGGACCTAGGGGCGGGGGCACTGAAGCTTTCTTT	CSARGPRGGGTEAFF	TRBV20-1	TRBJ1-1	once	.
TGTGCCGTTCTGACAGGGGTCAATGAAAAACTGTTTTTT	CAVLTGVNEKLFF	TRBV7-2	TRBJ1-4	.	TRBD1
TGCGCCAGCAGTCCCTCCGGGAGCACAGATACGCAGTATTTT	CASSPSGSTDTQYF	TRBV10-1	TRBJ2-3	.	.
TGCAGTGCACCAATTAGGGACTCCCACAAAAACATTCAGTACTTC	CSAPIRDSHKNIQYF	TRBV20-1	TRBJ2-4	.	.
TGTGCCAGCAGCTTAGCAGCAGGGCCCAACTATGGCTACACCTTC	CASSLAAGPNYGYTF	TRBV7-9	TRBJ1-2	once	.
TGTGCCAGCAGCCCGGTGGGTCAACCGAATCAGCCCCAGCATTTT	CASSPVGQPNQPQHF	TRBV7-2	TRBJ1-5	.	.
TGTGCCACCAGCAGAGGGATCCCGACACCCCTCCACTTT	CATSRGIPTPLHF	TRBV15	TRBJ1-6	.	.
TGTGCCAGCAGTTGGGGGACAGGCGCCTACGAGCAGTACTTC	CASSWGTGAYEQYF	TRBV27	TRBJ2-7	.	TRBD1
TGTGCCAGCAGTCTCAAATACCGGGGGAATGGCTACACCTTC	CASSLKYRGNGYTF	TRBV28	TRBJ1-2	.	.
TGTGCCAGCAGTTCGGCTAGCGATACGCAGTATTTT	CASSSASDTQYF	TRBV6-5	TRBJ2-3	few	.
TGTGCCAGCAGCTTAAACCCGGGAGCGCGGGCAGATACGCAGTATTTT	CASSLNPGARADTQYF	TRBV7-3	TRBJ2-3	few	.
TGTGCCAGCAGACAACCCGGACAGGGGGCTAAGTCTGGGGCCAACGTCCTGACTTTC	CASRQPGQGAKSGANVLTF	TRBV11-2	TRBJ2-6	.	TRBD1
TGTGCCAGCAGCTTATCTAGCGGTAGCACAGATACGCAGTATTTT	CASSLSSGSTDTQYF	TRBV7-3	TRBJ2-3	.	TRBD2
TGCGGATTGAGAAAGGGGACAGTTAATGAAAAACTGTTTTTT	CGLRKGTVNEKLFF	TRBV20-1	TRBJ1-4	.	TRBD1
TGTGCCAGCAGTTACTCGGGGCCCGGAAGGAACTATGGCTACACCTTC	CASSYSGPGRNYGYTF	TRBV6-2/TRBV6-3	TRBJ1-2	.	.
TGTGCCACCAGTGATCCCGGACAGGGAGCTGGCTATGGCTACACCTTC	CATSDPGQGAGYGYTF	TRBV24-1	TRBJ1-2	.	TRBD1
TGTGCCACCAGTGTACCTAGCGGGAAAAGCACAGATACGCAGTATTTT	CATSVPSGKSTDTQYF	TRBV24-1	TRBJ2-3	.	TRBD2
TGTGCCAGCAGCAAAGGGGCAGGACATTCACCCCTCCACTTT	CASSKGAGHSPLHF	TRBV21-1	TRBJ1-6	once	.